This TCR beta chain was sequenced during a study of T-cell memory formation after mild COVID-19. TCRdb analysed the 5' RACE reads with MiXCR anew, one entry per CDR3 protein. This sample has hundreds of thousands of distinct CDR3 sequences, with approximately 21% found just once. Germline V gene lookup returns CDR1 LNHDA and CDR2 SQIVND (reference sequence). With 5 bases removed from V and 2 bases from J, the gap between germline ends came to 12 bases. The CDR3 spans 14 residues. The V gene is TRBV19, the J gene TRBJ1-2; TRBD1 might be the D (6 bases). The source of this sequence is an adult woman who had mild COVID-19 (a few samples of this study predate the infection). Cell type and time point are not known. The sequencing sample was made of PBMCs or a T cell subset sorted from them (not recorded which). Here the CDR3 DNA reads TGTGCCAGTAGTCAATGGACAGAGAACTATGGCTACACCTTC. It is translated as CASSQWTENYGYTF.